This T cell receptor (beta chain) originates from a study of blood T cell repertoires in COVID-19. Study members were between about 18 and 95 years old and lived in approximately 25 US regions. The assay was immunoSEQ multiplex PCR, and TCRdb's table has in-frame clones only and misses some. The sample gives over 350,000 clones, 70% to 90% of which show up once; approximately 1% is in the top ten. Germline V gene sequence: CDR1 MNHEY, CDR2 SMNVEV (reference sequence). This CDR3 is 15 amino acids long. Trimming removed 2 bases at V and 2 bases at J, with 12 bases between. Sequencing was carried out using PBMCs or T cells enriched from blood (not recorded which). The clonotype originates from a woman aged 25 to 39 with acute COVID-19. This chain uses TRBV27 with TRBJ1-2; D not certain. CDR3 nucleotide sequence: TGTGCCAGCAGTTTACGAATCTCCACAAACTATGGCTACACCTTC. Protein: CASSLRISTNYGYTF.